Shown below are 10 T cell receptor beta chains from a single sample sequenced in a study of STAT5B mutations in CD4+ large granular lymphocyte leukemia. Some clones are missing from TCRdb's copy, which holds only in-frame ones; the method was immunoSEQ multiplex PCR. The sample holds around 50,000 clones; roughly 80% are singletons and the top ten take about 0.33%. The sequencing input was CD4+ T cells from blood buffy coats. The source of these receptors is a human donor in good health.

V and J are TRBV10-3 and TRBJ2-7; TRBD2 matches at 10 bases. Trimming took 8 bases from V and 9 from J; bases not matched to a gene: 10. The length of the CDR3 is 13 residues. Germline-derived CDR1 and CDR2 are ENHRY and SYGVKD. CDR3 loop: CAIEASGSGTQYF. As DNA, the CDR3 is TGTGCCATCGAGGCTAGCGGGAGTGGCACGCAGTACTTC.

The chain employs TRBV5-1 and TRBJ2-5; D might be TRBD1 (6 bases). Per the germline V gene, CDR1 is SGHRS and CDR2 is YFSETQ. V gave up 3 bases and J gave up 5 bases, with 20 bases separating them. The CDR3 totals 16 residues. This chain's CDR3 is CASSSTTSGALETQYF. The CDR3 region has the DNA TGCGCCAGCAGCTCAACCACCTCAGGGGCATTGGAGACCCAGTACTTC.

The rearrangement joins TRBV7-9 to TRBJ1-3, with 9 nucleotides matching TRBD1. Germline V gives CDR1 SEHNR, CDR2 FQNEAQ (reference sequence). CDR3 size: 16 residues. J lost 0 bases, V lost 5 bases, and 5 bases had no gene match. Here the CDR3 reads CASSETTGGSGNTIYF. In nucleotides, the CDR3 is TGTGCCAGCAGCGAGACGACAGGGGGCTCTGGAAACACCATATATTTT.

J is TRBJ1-6 and V is TRBV5-1; D is perhaps TRBD1 (6 bases). Per germline, CDR1 SGHRS and CDR2 YFSETQ. The CDR3 loop spans 15 amino acids. Trimming removed 0 bases at V and 9 bases at J, with 13 bases between. The CDR3 nucleotides read TGCGCCAGCAGCTTGGATCGGGGGGCTTTTTCACCCCTCCACTTT. Translation gives CASSLDRGAFSPLHF.

The rearrangement uses TRBV25-1 and TRBJ2-5; 7 bases are shared with TRBD1. CDR3 length: 13 amino acids. Germline lookup yields CDR1 MGHDK and CDR2 SYGVNS. Unmatched junction bases numbered 8, after V lost 6 bases and J lost 7 bases. CDR3 residues: CASRQGYKGTQYF. The CDR3 DNA sequence: TGTGCCAGCAGACAGGGGTACAAGGGGACCCAGTACTTC.

The chain recombines TRBV2 with TRBJ1-1; D is perhaps TRBD1 (5 bases). Per germline, CDR1 SNHLY and CDR2 FYNNEI. The length of the CDR3 is 13 residues. Trimming left V 7 bases short and J 3 bases short, with 12 bases between. The CDR3 coding sequence is TGTGCCAGCATGGTAGGGGCACACACTGAAGCTTTCTTT. It translates to CASMVGAHTEAFF.

The rearrangement uses TRBV30 and TRBJ2-5, with D perhaps given as TRBD1 or TRBD2 (5 bases each). Trimming stripped 8 bases from V and 0 bases from J, with 16 bases between. This CDR3 region has 14 residues. Germline V gene data show CDR1 as GTSNPN and CDR2 as SVGIG (reference sequence). The CDR3 spells CAGGGWGYQETQYF. The CDR3 DNA reads TGTGCCGGGGGTGGATGGGGGTACCAAGAGACCCAGTACTTC.

The genes are TRBV7-8 and TRBJ1-1; no definite D call. The CDR3 length is 12 residues. Trimming shortened V by 1 base and J by 7 bases, and 7 bases separated the two germline ends. Germline CDR1 reads SGHVS; CDR2 reads FQNEAQ. The DNA for the CDR3 is TGTGCCAGCAGCTTAGTTGCCGGTGAAGCTTTCTTT. Protein: CASSLVAGEAFF.

The V call is TRBV7-3, the J call TRBJ2-7, with a possible D match to TRBD1 (6 bases). The CDR3 runs 15 residues. Deletions cut 5 bases from V and 4 bases from J, with 18 bases between. CDR1 is SGHTA and CDR2 is FQGTGA in the germline V gene. This CDR3 reads CASSQDSVLNYEQYF. CDR3 nucleotides: TGTGCCAGCAGCCAGGACAGCGTCTTAAATTACGAGCAGTACTTC.

This sequence joins TRBV11-2 and TRBJ1-2; D is perhaps TRBD1 (5 bases). Germline V CDR1 and CDR2: SGHAT, FQNNGV. This CDR3 spans 13 amino acids. Trimming took 1 base from V and 7 from J, leaving 10 bases between them. The CDR3: CASSLGGVGGYTF. DNA of the CDR3: TGTGCCAGCAGCTTAGGGGGGGTTGGTGGCTACACCTTC.